Below, 10 T cell receptor beta chains from the same sample are listed, as sequenced in a study of tumor and adjacent non-tumor tissue in lung cancer. The template was RNA from unsorted bulk tissue. This non-tumor lung sample came from over 3 cm beyond the tumor edge. The library came from three nested PCR rounds adapted from ARM-PCR protocols. Using its own MiXCR run on the multiplex PCR reads, TCRdb lists one record per CDR3 protein. The table has 90,000 to 100,000 distinct CDR3 sequences, 80% seen once. Sequencing was done on a sample of distant non-tumor lung tissue. Receptor source: a man aged 60-69 years with small cell lung cancer.

Concerning this clonotype itself: No conserved phenylalanine or tryptophan ends this CDR3, so it is likely a read error. The chain uses TRBV4-1 and TRBJ2-1; 13 bases fit TRBD2. The germline CDR1 and CDR2 sequences are MGHRA and YSYEKL. The CDR3 consists of 19 residues. The CDR3 reads CAGSQDVVTSGRRYNEQFI. The DNA for the CDR3 is TGCGCCGGCAGCCAAGATGTAGTGACTAGCGGGAGGCGCTACAATGAGCAGTTCATC.

The chain combines TRBV11-2 with TRBJ2-4; 10 nucleotides match TRBD1. Germline CDR1 SGHAT, CDR2 FQNNGV. V dropped 9 bases and J dropped 0; count of bases not matched to a gene: 14. The CDR3 sequence is 18 residues long. The CDR3 sequence: CASTLGMGQGIAKNIQYF. The CDR3 nucleotides read TGTGCCAGTACCTTGGGGATGGGACAGGGGATAGCCAAAAACATTCAGTACTTC.

This clonotype was counted between two and nine times. A read error is possible here, since a much larger clone lies one base away. The chain has TRBV6-5 and TRBJ2-1, with 9 nucleotides matching TRBD2. CDR1 is MNHEY, CDR2 SVGAGI, per germline. The CDR3 is 15 residues long. This chain's CDR3 is CVSRPLAGPYNEQFF. The CDR3 bases are TGTGTCAGCAGGCCGCTAGCGGGACCATACAATGAGCAGTTCTTC.

Remarks on this clonotype: Here the CDR3 omits its conserved ending phenylalanine or tryptophan, so a read error is the likely source. The V and J genes are TRBV11-3 and TRBJ2-1; tentatively, D is TRBD1 (6 bases). The CDR3 runs to 17 residues. Per the germline V gene, CDR1 is SGHNT and CDR2 is YENEEA. The V end lost 4 bases, the J end lost 1 base, and 17 bases lay between the germline ends. As DNA, the CDR3 is TGTGCCAGCAGCTCTCTAGGTGAGGGGGTATCCTACAATGAGCAGTTCATC. It encodes CASSSLGEGVSYNEQFI.

This clonotype was counted once. At one of its ends the junction is not consistent with the germline gene, which may arise from a read error. The chain joins TRBV12-3 or TRBV12-4 to TRBJ2-2; a possible D gene is TRBD2 (6 bases). The CDR3 is 13 amino acids. This CDR3 reads CASTSAFWGELLF. CDR3 in DNA: TGTGCCAGCACCTCTGCCTTCTGGGGGGAGCTGTTATTT.

With regard to this clonotype: The conserved phenylalanine or tryptophan normally closing the CDR3 is absent here, so this likely arose from a read error. The chain uses TRBV28 and TRBJ1-6, with D unclear. The CDR3 has 15 amino acids. Germline V lookup: CDR1 MDHEN, CDR2 SYDVKM. CDR3 nucleotide sequence: TGTGTCAGCAGTTCGGGAAGCCCCTATAATTCACCCCTCCACTCT. Protein sequence: CVSSSGSPYNSPLHS.

This rearrangement joins TRBV4-1 to TRBJ1-6; 9 nucleotides align to TRBD1. The CDR3 has 16 amino acids. J was trimmed by 12 bases and V by 3 bases; bases with no gene match: 12. Germline CDR1 MGHRA, CDR2 YSYEKL. CDR3: CASSQDRDRANIPLHF. The DNA of the CDR3 is TGCGCCAGCAGCCAGGATCGGGACAGGGCGAATATACCCCTCCACTTT.

The chain has TRBV29-1 and TRBJ2-5; TRBD1 might be the D (7 bases). CDR1 and CDR2 (germline): SQVTM, ANQGSEA. The CDR3 runs to 16 residues. The CDR3 nucleotides read TGCAACGTGTCGGTTGGCCTTGCAGGGGGGTGGGAGACCCAGTACTTC. The encoded protein is CNVSVGLAGGWETQYF.

As concerns this clonotype: Being one base from a much bigger clone, this may be a read error. The rearrangement uses TRBV28 and TRBJ1-1, with 8 positions matching TRBD1. Per germline, CDR1 MDHEN and CDR2 SYDVKM. The trim removed 6 bases at V and 5 bases at J, leaving 11 bases unmatched. The CDR3 consists of 15 residues. CDR3 sequence reads: CASRSYRGRMTEAFF. The CDR3 bases are TGTGCCAGCAGGAGTTACAGGGGGAGAATGACTGAAGCTTTCTTT. Supplemented by reference TRBV28 and TRBJ1-1, the full variable domain reads DVKVTQSSRYLVKRTGEKVFLECVQDMDHENMFWYRQDPGLGLRLIYFSYDVKMKEKGDIPEGYSVSREKKERFSLILESASTNQTSMYLCASRSYRGRMTEAFFGQGTRLTVV.

Comments on this clonotype: The junction differs from germline at one of its ends, possibly a read error. The rearrangement uses TRBV12-3 or TRBV12-4 and TRBJ2-5, with 8 bases matching TRBD1. The CDR3 is made up of 14 amino acids. For the CDR3, the DNA is TGTGCCAGCAGTTCATTGGACAGGGAAGAGACACAGTACTTC. It codes for CASSSLDREETQYF.